This T cell receptor (beta chain) was observed in a study of shared clonotypes between healthy human individuals. Points from the study as a whole: A reduction in generation probabilities was seen for non-shared clonotypes relative to those shared by all four donors.

About this clone: Its target is unknown.

Each sorted subset replicate got 200 ng genomic DNA, roughly 30,000 genomes. Here immunoSEQ multiplex PCR was the method, and the copy in TCRdb shows in-frame clones only, minus some. Among about 2.1 million clones listed, just under 95% were seen once. The naive CD8 subset, CD45RO-negative cells positively selected for CCR7, excluded terminally differentiated effector memory CD45RA+ cells. Sequenced: naive CD8+ T cells from PBMCs. The sequence was obtained from a man younger than 35 in good health. Some clones in this sample may be carry-over from other donors' samples.

CDR3 loop: CASSQDDGPHNEQFF. In nucleotides, the CDR3 is TGCGCCAGCAGCCAAGACGACGGACCACACAATGAGCAGTTCTTC. The genes are TRBV4-1 and TRBJ2-1; D is unclear. The V and J ends lost 0 bases and 5 bases respectively, with 11 bases between them. CDR1 MGHRA and CDR2 YSYEKL come from the germline V gene. The length of the CDR3 is 15 residues.